A selection of T cell receptor beta chains follows, all from one sample in a study of OX40 agonist ivuxolimab in advanced cancers. The repertoire was sequenced with immunoSEQ multiplex PCR; TCRdb's copy has only in-frame clones and lacks some. Among more than 65,000 clones, 88% were seen once, and the ten largest hold 0.5% to 0.6%. This specimen was CD4+ or CD8+ T cells sorted from blood, taken in a trial of the OX40 agonist ivuxolimab. The source of these receptors is an adult with an advanced solid tumor such as melanoma, head and neck, liver or kidney cancer. Both conserved end residues are part of each CDR3. A D gene is named only where the DNA matches it firmly. Size values are once, few and many counts, or a class for expanded clones, and some rows have none.

J: TRBJ1-1
D: -
size: few
V: TRBV7-9
CDR3: CASSPRGGRNTEAFF
DNA: TGTGCCAGCAGCCCGAGGGGGGGGAGGAACACTGAAGCTTTCTTT

J: TRBJ1-2
D: -
size: -
V: TRBV4-1
CDR3: CASSQHINYGYTF
DNA: TGCGCCAGCAGCCAACATATAAACTATGGCTACACCTTC

J: TRBJ1-5
D: TRBD1
size: -
V: TRBV7-9
CDR3: CASSDARTGRNQPQHF
DNA: TGTGCCAGCAGCGATGCCAGGACAGGACGCAATCAGCCCCAGCATTTT

J: TRBJ1-2
D: -
size: -
V: TRBV2
CDR3: CASSLSRQVGGYTF
DNA: TGTGCCAGCTCCCTTTCCCGGCAGGTTGGGGGCTACACCTTC

J: TRBJ2-7
D: TRBD2
size: -
V: TRBV2
CDR3: CASSETSATYEQYF
DNA: TGTGCCAGCAGTGAAACTAGCGCAACCTACGAGCAGTACTTC

J: TRBJ1-1
D: -
size: -
V: TRBV5-1
CDR3: CASSLQVMNTEAFF
DNA: TGCGCCAGCAGCTTACAAGTGATGAACACTGAAGCTTTCTTT

J: TRBJ1-5
D: -
size: -
V: TRBV10-2
CDR3: CASSADGNQPQHF
DNA: TGCGCCAGCAGCGCTGACGGGAATCAGCCCCAGCATTTT

J: TRBJ2-1
D: TRBD2
size: -
V: TRBV4-2
CDR3: CASSQDLGGAYNEQFF
DNA: TGTGCCAGCAGCCAAGATCTCGGGGGGGCCTACAATGAGCAGTTCTTC

J: TRBJ1-4
D: -
size: -
V: TRBV6-4
CDR3: CASSPTATNEKLFF
DNA: TGTGCCAGCAGTCCGACAGCAACTAATGAAAAACTGTTTTTT

J: TRBJ2-1
D: -
size: -
V: TRBV2
CDR3: CASSGSSYNEQFF
DNA: TGTGCCAGCAGTGGGTCTAGCTACAATGAGCAGTTCTTC

J: TRBJ2-2
D: -
size: -
V: TRBV20-1
CDR3: CSVQAGELFF
DNA: TGCAGTGTTCAAGCCGGGGAGCTGTTTTTT

J: TRBJ2-1
D: TRBD2
size: -
V: TRBV15
CDR3: CATSLSSGGYNEQFF
DNA: TGTGCCACCAGCCTGTCTAGCGGGGGGTACAATGAGCAGTTCTTC

J: TRBJ2-2
D: TRBD1
size: -
V: TRBV5-1
CDR3: CASSRYGTENTGELFF
DNA: TGCGCCAGCAGCCGATACGGGACAGAGAACACCGGGGAGCTGTTTTTT